This passage covers 17 T cell receptor beta chains from one sample sequenced in a study of regulatory and conventional T cells in RAG deficiency. The table came from immunoSEQ multiplex PCR; TCRdb's copy has only in-frame clones and leaves some out. The repertoire holds some 30,000 clones, with 75% to 90% as singletons. This sample was shared with a second study, whose subject was regulatory T cells. From that report: The PCR used 52 TRBV and 13 TRBJ primers.

The sample taken for sequencing was CD8+ T cells sorted from blood. The receptors were gathered from a human donor in good health.

This clone was recorded once. This chain uses TRBV6-4 with TRBJ1-5; D remains unclear. CDR1 and CDR2 from the germline V gene are MRHNA and SNTAGT. V lost 4 bases and J 9 bases, leaving 10 bases between the germline ends. The CDR3 extends over 12 amino acids. The CDR3, as DNA: TGTGCCAGCAGTGCCAGGCTAAGGCCCCAGCATTTT. It translates to CASSARLRPQHF.

This clone was counted between two and nine times. The J gene is TRBJ1-2, the V gene TRBV6-1; TRBD1 agrees at 9 bases. The germline CDR1 and CDR2 sequences are MNHNS and SASEGT. Losses at the gene ends were 2 bases for V and 4 bases for J; bases not matched to a gene: 5. The CDR3 is 15 residues long. The CDR3 loop reads CASSERQGEGYGYTF. CDR3 in DNA: TGTGCCAGCAGTGAACGACAGGGGGAGGGCTATGGCTACACCTTC.

This chain joins TRBV15 and TRBJ2-2; unclear D gene. Germline loops: CDR1 LNHNV, CDR2 YYDKDF (reference sequence). CDR3 size: 14 residues. V lost 0 bases and J 8 bases, leaving 10 bases between the germline ends. CDR3 sequence: CATSRDQSRGELFF. The CDR3 nucleotides are TGTGCCACCAGCAGAGATCAGTCCCGAGGGGAGCTGTTTTTT. Drawing the rest from reference TRBV15 and TRBJ2-2, the complete variable domain is DAMVIQNPRYQVTQFGKPVTLSCSQTLNHNVMYWYQQKSSQAPKLLFHYYDKDFNNEADTPDNFQSRRPNTSFCFLDIRSPGLGDTAMYLCATSRDQSRGELFFGEGSRLTVL.

The chain joins TRBV5-1 to TRBJ2-7; 7 bases line up with TRBD1. Per germline, CDR1 SGHRS and CDR2 YFSETQ. Trimming at V came to 7 bases and at J to 3 bases, leaving 4 bases not matched to a gene. The CDR3 covers 12 residues. The CDR3 region has the DNA TGCGCCAGCGGGACAGAAGTCTACGAGCAGTACTTC. Encoded protein: CASGTEVYEQYF.

The chain joins TRBV19 to TRBJ2-3, with TRBD2 identical over 7 bases. The CDR3 covers 16 residues. Germline V gene data show CDR1 as LNHDA and CDR2 as SQIVND (reference sequence). Losses at the gene ends were 0 bases for V and 0 bases for J; bases not matched to a gene: 3. The CDR3 bases are TGTGCCAGTAGTATAGATAGCGGGCCTAGCACAGATACGCAGTATTTT. Its protein is CASSIDSGPSTDTQYF.

CDR3 bases: TGTGCCTGGAGTTTCACAGGGGGCACTGAAGCTTTCTTT. Protein sequence: CAWSFTGGTEAFF. The chain uses TRBV30 and TRBJ1-1; the match to TRBD1 covers 8 bases. The CDR3 extends over 13 amino acids. V gave up 2 bases and J gave up 4 bases; unmatched junction bases: 3. Germline assignment: CDR1 GTSNPN and CDR2 SVGIG (reference sequence).

This chain joins TRBV10-3 and TRBJ2-2; D remains ambiguous. Per germline, CDR1 ENHRY and CDR2 SYGVKD. This CDR3 has 14 amino acids. The V and J ends lost 3 bases and 5 bases respectively, with 10 bases between them. CDR3 region: CAISEKAETGELFF. CDR3 nucleotides: TGTGCCATCAGTGAAAAGGCGGAGACCGGGGAGCTGTTTTTT.

V and J are TRBV7-9 and TRBJ2-1; D unclear. The CDR3 runs to 15 residues. Germline CDR1 reads SEHNR; CDR2 reads FQNEAQ (reference sequence). Trimming took 0 bases from V and 6 from J, leaving 12 bases between them. CDR3 bases: TGTGCCAGCAGCTTAGCGCCTTGGGGTAGCAATGAGCAGTTCTTC. Residues: CASSLAPWGSNEQFF.

This chain uses TRBV30 with TRBJ2-3, with 8 positions matching TRBD1. The germline CDR1 and CDR2 sequences are GTSNPN and SVGIG (reference sequence). The CDR3 loop spans 14 amino acids. V gave up 3 bases and J gave up 4 bases; unmatched junction bases: 6. CDR3: CAWRVQGEADTQYF. CDR3 coding DNA: TGTGCCTGGAGGGTACAGGGGGAGGCAGATACGCAGTATTTT.

This chain joins TRBV7-6 and TRBJ1-1; a weak D match, TRBD1 (5 bases). Trimming took off 4 bases at V and 2 bases at J, with 8 bases between the two ends. The CDR3 runs to 13 residues. Germline-derived CDR1 and CDR2 are SGHVS and FNYEAQ. The CDR3 loop is CASSWGLNTEAFF. The CDR3 DNA follows: TGTGCCAGCAGCTGGGGCCTCAACACTGAAGCTTTCTTT.

V usage is TRBV30 and J usage is TRBJ2-7; no reliable D call. V lost 3 bases, J lost 2 bases, and 11 bases lay in between. Germline V gene lookup returns CDR1 GTSNPN and CDR2 SVGIG (reference sequence). This CDR3 is built from 13 residues. The DNA of the CDR3 is TGTGCCTGGAGAGAGCGATCCACCTACGAGCAGTACTTC. It specifies CAWRERSTYEQYF.

The chain links TRBV27 to TRBJ2-3; 10 nucleotides agree with TRBD1. Germline assignment: CDR1 MNHEY and CDR2 SMNVEV (reference sequence). J was trimmed by 5 bases and V by 4 bases; bases with no gene match: 3. The CDR3 covers 14 residues. Here the CDR3 reads CASSSTGGLDTQYF. As DNA, the CDR3 is TGTGCCAGCAGTTCGACAGGGGGCTTAGATACGCAGTATTTT.

The chain joins TRBV11-3 to TRBJ2-5, with 13 positions matching TRBD2. J gave up 0 bases and V 5 bases, and 9 bases lay outside the gene matches. The V gene's germline CDR1 is SGHNT and CDR2 YENEEA. This CDR3 comprises 18 residues. The CDR3 protein is CASSPLGTSGKNQETQYF. CDR3 coding DNA: TGTGCCAGCAGCCCCCTCGGGACTAGCGGGAAGAACCAAGAGACCCAGTACTTC.

The gene calls are TRBV7-3 and TRBJ2-3; D possibly corresponds to TRBD2 (6 bases). Trimming left V 5 bases short and J 3 bases short, with 12 bases between. CDR3 length equals 14 residues. Germline V gene data show CDR1 as SGHTA and CDR2 as FQGTGA. The CDR3 reads CASSLLGGTDTQYF. The CDR3 nucleotides are TGTGCCAGCAGCCTCCTCGGGGGTACAGATACGCAGTATTTT.

The chain combines TRBV9 with TRBJ2-1, with 10 bases fitting TRBD2. The CDR3 consists of 16 residues. Unmatched junction bases numbered 9, after V lost 0 bases and J lost 9 bases. Germline V gene data show CDR1 as SGDLS and CDR2 as YYNGEE. The CDR3 is CASSVEPAGGPGEQFF. DNA of the CDR3: TGTGCCAGCAGCGTAGAACCAGCGGGGGGGCCAGGTGAGCAGTTCTTC.

The DNA of the CDR3 is TGTGCCAGCAGCGTAGAGGACAGGGCTGTTGTTTATGGCTACACCTTC. Its translation: CASSVEDRAVVYGYTF. This chain joins TRBV9 and TRBJ1-2; 8 nucleotides agree with TRBD1. Germline-derived CDR1 and CDR2 are SGDLS and YYNGEE. V trimming: 0 bases; J trimming: 5 bases; junction bases outside the gene matches: 9. The CDR3 extends over 16 amino acids. Full variable domain (rest looked up from reference TRBV9 and TRBJ1-2): DSGVTQTPKHLITATGQRVTLRCSPRSGDLSVYWYQQSLDQGLQFLIQYYNGEERAKGNILERFSAQQFPDLHSELNLSSLELGDSALYFCASSVEDRAVVYGYTFGSGTRLTVV.

With regard to this clone: A much more abundant neighbour one base away suggests this may be a read error. The CDR3 coding sequence is TGTGCCAGCAGCTTAAACGGACGGGGGGGGAGGGGCCCCTACAATGAGCAGTTCTTC. It is translated as CASSLNGRGGRGPYNEQFF. The chain combines TRBV11-2 with TRBJ2-1, with TRBD2 matching 8 bases. The V segment lost 2 bases and the J segment 2 bases; nucleotides outside the gene matches: 14. The CDR3 contains 19 residues. Germline CDR1 reads SGHAT; CDR2 reads FQNNGV.